This passage covers 26 T cell receptor beta chains from one sample sequenced in a study of blood T cells in healthy people across ages. A second PCR of 7 to 11 cycles used a sample-barcoded 5' primer and a J-beta primer mix. Each CDR3 protein is one row after TCRdb ran MiXCR on the 5' RACE reads. This sample has nearly 1 million distinct CDR3 sequences, with 51% found just once. The sample comprised blood. Every receptor here comes from a woman in her fifties or sixties in good health.

This clonotype was observed a few times. The chain employs TRBV20-1 and TRBJ2-5, with 9 positions matching TRBD2. Trimming cost V 6 bases and J 5 bases; bases outside gene matches: 10. CDR3 length equals 14 residues. CDR1 is DFQATT and CDR2 is SNEGSKA in the germline V gene (reference sequence). This chain's CDR3 is CSAEEGLAQETQYF. DNA of the CDR3: TGCAGTGCCGAAGAGGGACTAGCTCAGGAGACCCAGTACTTC.

This sequence joins TRBV15 and TRBJ2-7; TRBD1 agrees at 10 bases. The CDR3 runs 15 residues. The J segment lost 6 bases and the V segment lost 1 base, leaving 6 bases of the junction unmatched. Germline V gene sequence: CDR1 LNHNV, CDR2 YYDKDF (reference sequence). CDR3 sequence (DNA): TGTGCCACCAGCAGAGCCGGGACAGGGGCTACCGAGCAGTACTTC. This translates into CATSRAGTGATEQYF.

V is TRBV20-1 and J is TRBJ2-3; 7 nucleotides match TRBD2. V lost 4 bases to trimming and J lost 5 bases; unmatched junction nucleotides: 15. Germline loops: CDR1 DFQATT, CDR2 SNEGSKA (reference sequence). The CDR3 totals 16 residues. This chain's CDR3 is CSAKGPVAGVVDTQYF. The CDR3 DNA follows: TGCAGTGCTAAGGGCCCCGTGGCGGGAGTTGTAGATACGCAGTATTTT.

The CDR3 protein is CAWSTHGGAEQFF. CDR3 coding DNA: TGTGCCTGGAGTACCCATGGGGGGGCGGAGCAGTTCTTC. The chain couples TRBV30 to TRBJ2-1, with a possible D match to TRBD2 (7 bases). The CDR3 is 13 amino acids. Germline CDR1 is GTSNPN and CDR2 is SVGIG (reference sequence). Trimming removed 2 bases from V and 10 bases from J, with 15 bases in between.

The sample holds one count of this clonotype. The CDR3, as DNA: TGCGCCAGCAGCTTACTTCCCGGGTCCGACGAGCAGTACTTC. Translation gives CASSLLPGSDEQYF. V and J are TRBV5-1 and TRBJ2-7; D is uncertain. V was clipped by 2 bases and J by 5 bases, with 14 bases between them. Germline CDR1 and CDR2: SGHRS and YFSETQ. CDR3 length: 14 residues. Based on the CDR3 plus reference TRBV5-1 and TRBJ2-7, the full variable domain is KAGVTQTPRYLIKTRGQQVTLSCSPISGHRSVSWYQQTPGQGLQFLFEYFSETQRNKGNFPGRFSGRQFSNSRSEMNVSTLELGDSALYLCASSLLPGSDEQYFGPGTRLTVT.

This clonotype was recorded a few times. The chain joins TRBV14 to TRBJ2-1, with D maybe TRBD1 (5 bases). Deletions cut 1 base from V and 9 bases from J, with 16 bases between. Germline values: CDR1 SGHDN, CDR2 FVKESK. The CDR3 has 15 amino acids. The CDR3 sequence: CASSQAPQGAREQFF. CDR3 bases: TGTGCCAGCAGCCAAGCCCCCCAAGGGGCGCGTGAGCAGTTCTTC.

The chain has TRBV3-1 and TRBJ2-7; D possibly corresponds to TRBD2 (6 bases). CDR3 length: 12 residues. V shed 5 bases and J shed 4 bases, with 9 bases lying between them. CDR1 is LGHDT, CDR2 YNNKEL, per germline (reference sequence). This CDR3 reads CASSKLAYEQYF. CDR3 DNA sequence: TGTGCCAGCAGCAAGCTAGCGTACGAGCAGTACTTC.

V and J are TRBV5-1 and TRBJ2-5, with a possible D match to TRBD2 (5 bases). The CDR3 is 13 amino acids. Deletions cut 4 bases from V and 11 bases from J, with 18 bases between. Germline lookup yields CDR1 SGHRS and CDR2 YFSETQ. The CDR3 DNA sequence: TGCGCCAGCAGCCCGGGAATCGGCGATGAGCAGTACTTC. It codes for CASSPGIGDEQYF.

The rearrangement joins TRBV7-2 to TRBJ2-5; possibly TRBD1 or TRBD2 for D (5 bases each). Germline V gene lookup returns CDR1 SGHTA and CDR2 FQGNSA. Trimming shortened V by 1 base and J by 5 bases, and 11 bases separated the two germline ends. This CDR3 region has 14 residues. The CDR3 DNA sequence: TGTGCCAGCAGCTTAGTGGGATGGGGGGAGACCCAGTACTTC. Translating it yields CASSLVGWGETQYF.

The rearrangement links TRBV20-1 to TRBJ2-3, with D unresolved. Germline loops: CDR1 DFQATT, CDR2 SNEGSKA (reference sequence). There are 12 residues in the CDR3. V lost 3 bases and J 4 bases, leaving 8 bases between the germline ends. Written as DNA, the CDR3 is TGCAGTGCTAGGGGCCCAGCAGATACGCAGTATTTT. Its protein product is CSARGPADTQYF.

This CDR3 reads CAIRGQLYGYTF. CDR3 nucleotides: TGTGCCATTCGGGGACAGCTTTATGGCTACACCTTC. This chain links TRBV10-3 with TRBJ1-2, with 7 bases matching TRBD1. Germline V gene lookup returns CDR1 ENHRY and CDR2 SYGVKD. The CDR3 consists of 12 residues. V lost 9 bases, J lost 5 bases, and 6 bases stayed unmatched.

The V gene is TRBV6-5, the J gene TRBJ1-6; possibly TRBD1 for D (5 bases). Germline V gene sequence: CDR1 MNHEY, CDR2 SVGAGI. This CDR3 is 17 amino acids long. Trimming left V 2 bases short and J 10 bases short, with 21 bases between. CDR3 sequence: CASSYGSRGYSQSPLHF. The CDR3 DNA is TGTGCCAGCAGTTACGGGAGTAGGGGTTACAGTCAGTCACCCCTCCACTTT.

On this clonotype: The junction differs from germline at one of its ends, possibly a read error. This sequence joins TRBV18 and TRBJ1-1; D is perhaps TRBD1 (6 bases). Per germline, CDR1 KGHSH and CDR2 LQKENI. The CDR3 is 14 residues long. CDR3 region: CAGSPLDRNTEAFF. As DNA, the CDR3 is TGTGCCGGCTCACCCCTGGACAGGAACACTGAAGCTTTCTTT. Using reference TRBV18 and TRBJ1-1 for the parts outside the CDR3, the full variable domain is NAGVMQNPRHLVRRRGQEARLRCSPMKGHSHVYWYRQLPEEGLKFMVYLQKENIIDESGMPKERFSAEFPKEGPSILRIQQVVRGDSAAYFCAGSPLDRNTEAFFGQGTRLTVV.

This clonotype occurred once. The V and J genes are TRBV7-9 and TRBJ2-1; 12 nucleotides align to TRBD2. This CDR3 is built from 14 residues. J gave up 8 bases and V 5 bases, and 4 bases lay outside the gene matches. Per germline, CDR1 SEHNR and CDR2 FQNEAQ (reference sequence). CDR3 loop: CASSPRTSGDEQFF. CDR3 bases: TGTGCCAGCAGCCCCCGGACTAGCGGGGATGAGCAGTTCTTC.

This clonotype was recorded once. CDR3 region: CASSQTGQGESPLHF. CDR3 coding DNA: TGTGCCAGCAGCCAGACGGGACAGGGAGAATCACCCCTCCACTTT. The chain couples TRBV7-2 to TRBJ1-6; 9 bases fit TRBD1. The J segment lost 10 bases and the V segment lost 5 bases, leaving 9 bases of the junction unmatched. Looked up from germline, CDR1 is SGHTA and CDR2 is FQGNSA. The CDR3 runs to 15 residues.

This clonotype was counted only a few times. The chain employs TRBV12-3 or TRBV12-4 and TRBJ2-7; the D is unclear. The V and J ends lost 6 bases and 0 bases respectively, with 9 bases between them. The CDR3 consists of 13 residues. Written as DNA, the CDR3 is TGTGCCAGCAGCCCAAAGAGCTCCTACGAGCAGTACTTC. Translated, it gives CASSPKSSYEQYF.

The CDR3 region is CATSDFGLADTDTQYF. For the CDR3, the DNA is TGTGCCACCAGTGATTTCGGGCTAGCGGACACAGATACGCAGTATTTT. This rearrangement joins TRBV24-1 to TRBJ2-3; 7 bases line up with TRBD2. This CDR3 contains 16 residues. Losses at the gene ends were 1 base for V and 2 bases for J; bases not matched to a gene: 5. Germline values: CDR1 KGHDR, CDR2 SFDVKD.

V is TRBV29-1 and J is TRBJ2-1; D is ambiguous. Near its end, the DNA agrees better with TRBJ2-7, so the J call may be wrong. In germline, CDR1 is SQVTM, CDR2 ANQGSEA. CDR3 length equals 12 residues. The CDR3 nucleotides read TGCAGCGCCAGGATCTCCTACAATGAGCAGTACTTC. Translated, it gives CSARISYNEQYF.

The chain is built from TRBV27 and TRBJ2-3; D is ambiguous. The V gene lost 6 bases and the J gene lost 6 bases, with 16 bases spanning the gap. Germline CDR1 reads MNHEY; CDR2 reads SMNVEV (reference sequence). The CDR3 has 14 amino acids. The CDR3 is CASRRISGSDTQYF. Here the CDR3 DNA reads TGTGCCAGCAGGAGGATTAGTGGGTCGGATACGCAGTATTTT.

Only a few counts were recorded for this clonotype. Written as DNA, the CDR3 is TGTGCCAGCAGCTCCGTACACCAAGAGACCCAGTACTTC. It specifies CASSSVHQETQYF. The genes are TRBV7-2 and TRBJ2-5; no firm D call. Looked up from germline, CDR1 is SGHTA and CDR2 is FQGNSA. V lost 4 bases, J lost 0 bases, and 6 bases lay in between. The CDR3 runs to 13 residues.

This chain uses TRBV20-1 with TRBJ1-5, with D perhaps matching TRBD1 (6 bases). The CDR3 is 14 residues long. The V and J ends lost 3 bases and 4 bases respectively, with 13 bases between them. Germline V gene lookup returns CDR1 DFQATT and CDR2 SNEGSKA (reference sequence). The DNA of the CDR3 is TGCAGTGCTAGCCCTGGACAGTTAAATCAGCCCCAGCATTTT. This translates into CSASPGQLNQPQHF.

This clonotype was seen more than once but under ten times. The rearrangement links TRBV11-2 to TRBJ2-7; 13 bases map to TRBD2. With V trimmed by 5 bases and J by 5 bases, 9 bases remained unmatched. Germline V gene sequence: CDR1 SGHAT, CDR2 FQNNGV. The CDR3 length is 16 residues. The CDR3 sequence is CASSQGLAGVLDEQYF. CDR3 bases: TGTGCCAGCAGCCAAGGACTAGCGGGAGTTTTGGACGAGCAGTACTTC.

Points on this clonotype: Sequence at one end of the junction differs from germline and may be a read error. V is TRBV9 and J is TRBJ2-5; possibly TRBD1 for D (6 bases). This CDR3 has 15 residues. Germline assignment: CDR1 SGDLS and CDR2 YYNGEE. CDR3 nucleotides: TGTGCCAGCAGCCCCATAAAGACAGGTTTAGAGGCCCAGTACTTC. Its translation: CASSPIKTGLEAQYF.

The chain links TRBV21-1 to TRBJ1-2. TRBV21-1 is an annotated pseudogene. The CDR3 runs to 16 residues. Here the CDR3 reads CASSKGRLYLTMSYTF. In DNA form, the CDR3 reads TGTGCCAGCAGCAAAGGACGGCTCTACCTAACTATGAGCTACACCTTC.

The CDR3 sequence: CAWSVLGFYEQYF. In DNA, the CDR3 is TGTGCCTGGAGTGTATTGGGCTTTTACGAGCAGTACTTC. The rearrangement links TRBV30 to TRBJ2-7; D ambiguous. The germline V and J ends were trimmed by 0 bases and 4 bases, with 10 bases remaining between them. CDR3 length: 13 residues. The germline V gene encodes CDR1 GTSNPN and CDR2 SVGIG (reference sequence).

On this clonotype itself: A read error may explain this, as a much larger clone is one base away. The chain employs TRBV28 and TRBJ1-5, with D unclear. Trimming removed 5 bases from V and 1 base from J, with 9 bases in between. The CDR3 covers 14 residues. Looked up from germline, CDR1 is MDHEN and CDR2 is SYDVKM. This CDR3 is CASSPLSSNQPQHF. The CDR3 nucleotides are TGTGCCAGCAGTCCCCTATCGAGCAATCAGCCCCAGCATTTT.